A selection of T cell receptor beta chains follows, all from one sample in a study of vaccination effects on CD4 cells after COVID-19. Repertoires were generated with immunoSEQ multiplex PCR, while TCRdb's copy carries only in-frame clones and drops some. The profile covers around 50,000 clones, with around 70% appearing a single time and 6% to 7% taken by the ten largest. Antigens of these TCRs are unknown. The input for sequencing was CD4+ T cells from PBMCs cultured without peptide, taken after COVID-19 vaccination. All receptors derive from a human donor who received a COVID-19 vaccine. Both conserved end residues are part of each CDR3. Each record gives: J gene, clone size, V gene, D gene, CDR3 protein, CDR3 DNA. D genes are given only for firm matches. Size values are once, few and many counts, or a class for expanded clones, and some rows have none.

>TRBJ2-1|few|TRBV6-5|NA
CAISAADSYNEQFF
TGTGCCATCTCAGCGGCAGACTCCTACAATGAGCAGTTCTTC
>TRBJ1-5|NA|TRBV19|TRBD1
CASRNYRGTHQPQHF
TGTGCCAGTAGGAACTACAGGGGGACACATCAGCCCCAGCATTTT
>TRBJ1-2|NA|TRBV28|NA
CASSSPGLNYGYTF
TGTGCCAGCAGTTCACCGGGACTGAACTATGGCTACACCTTC
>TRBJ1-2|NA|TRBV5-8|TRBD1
CASSLVGGQATHGYTF
TGTGCCAGCAGCTTGGTGGGGGGACAGGCTACACATGGCTACACCTTC
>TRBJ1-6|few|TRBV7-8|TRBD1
CASSFGQAKGSPLHF
TGTGCCAGCAGCTTCGGACAGGCGAAAGGCTCACCCCTCCACTTT
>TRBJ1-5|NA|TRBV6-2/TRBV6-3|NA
CASSSGRRAQHF
TGTGCCAGCAGTTCTGGTCGTAGGGCCCAGCATTTT
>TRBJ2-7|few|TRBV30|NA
CAWSVGVGGGYEQYF
TGTGCCTGGAGTGTAGGGGTAGGAGGGGGCTACGAGCAGTACTTC
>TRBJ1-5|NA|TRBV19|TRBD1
CASRIVGGTANQPQHF
TGTGCCAGTCGCATCGTGGGGGGGACAGCAAATCAGCCCCAGCATTTT
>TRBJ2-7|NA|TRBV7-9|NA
CASSLNNEQYF
TGTGCCAGCAGCCTGAATAACGAGCAGTACTTC
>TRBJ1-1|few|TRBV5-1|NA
CASSLYGRENTEAFF
TGCGCCAGCAGCTTGTATGGACGCGAAAACACTGAAGCTTTCTTT
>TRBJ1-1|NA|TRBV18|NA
CASSPIWDAKTIEAFF
TGTGCCAGCTCACCAATTTGGGACGCAAAAACCATTGAAGCTTTCTTT
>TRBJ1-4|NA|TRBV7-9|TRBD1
CASSSPQGRINEKLFF
TGTGCCAGCAGCTCCCCACAGGGGCGGATTAATGAAAAACTGTTTTTT
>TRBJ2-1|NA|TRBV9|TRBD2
CASSAREGGVYNEQFF
TGTGCCAGCAGCGCACGGGAGGGTGGAGTCTACAATGAGCAGTTCTTC
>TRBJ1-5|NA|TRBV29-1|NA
CSVGSSNQPQHF
TGCAGCGTCGGAAGTAGCAATCAGCCCCAGCATTTT
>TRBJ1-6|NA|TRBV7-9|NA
CASSLEDRSLHF
TGTGCCAGCAGCTTAGAAGACAGATCCCTCCACTTT
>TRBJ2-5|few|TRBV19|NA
CASSRTFYQETQYF
TGTGCCAGTAGTAGGACTTTTTACCAAGAGACCCAGTACTTC
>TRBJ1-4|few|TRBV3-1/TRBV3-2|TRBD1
CASSQRDRGDEKLFF
TGTGCCAGCAGCCAACGGGACAGGGGAGACGAAAAACTGTTTTTT
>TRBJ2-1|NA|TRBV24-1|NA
CATSDTKGRVEQFF
TGTGCCACCAGTGATACTAAAGGTCGGGTAGAGCAGTTCTTC
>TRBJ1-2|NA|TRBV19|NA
CASSLQRNYGYTF
TGTGCCAGTTCATTACAGAGAAACTATGGCTACACCTTC
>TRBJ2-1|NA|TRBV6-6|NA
CASSYSSPEQFF
TGTGCCAGCAGTTACTCGTCCCCTGAGCAGTTCTTC
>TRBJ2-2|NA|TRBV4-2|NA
CASSRTQVPSNTGELFF
TGTGCCAGCAGCCGCACTCAGGTGCCGTCGAACACCGGGGAGCTGTTTTTT
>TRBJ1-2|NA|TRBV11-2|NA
CASMNPAGTLLGYTF
TGTGCCAGCATGAACCCCGCCGGGACACTTCTCGGCTACACCTTC
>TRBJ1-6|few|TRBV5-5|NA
CASSSTTTDPSSPLHF
TGTGCCAGCAGCTCCACCACGACAGATCCCAGTTCACCCCTCCACTTT
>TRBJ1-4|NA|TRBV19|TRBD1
CASSVTGEVEKLFF
TGTGCCAGTAGTGTTACAGGGGAGGTTGAAAAACTGTTTTTT
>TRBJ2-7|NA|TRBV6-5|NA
CASSMTETYEQYF
TGTGCCAGCAGTATGACAGAGACCTACGAGCAGTACTTC
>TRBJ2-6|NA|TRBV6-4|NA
CASSEGAANSGANVLTF
TGTGCCAGCAGTGAAGGGGCAGCCAACTCTGGGGCCAACGTCCTGACTTTC
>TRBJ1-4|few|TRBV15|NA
CATSRDNDEKLFF
TGTGCCACCAGCCGGGACAATGACGAAAAACTGTTTTTT
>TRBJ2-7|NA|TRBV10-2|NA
CASSGSGGDYEQYF
TGCGCCAGCAGTGGTAGCGGAGGGGACTACGAGCAGTACTTC
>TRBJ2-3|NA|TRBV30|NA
CAWSPQAGYDTQYF
TGTGCCTGGAGTCCCCAGGCGGGTTATGATACGCAGTATTTT
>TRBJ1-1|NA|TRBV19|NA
CASSKVNTEAFF
TGTGCCAGTAGTAAGGTAAACACTGAAGCTTTCTTT
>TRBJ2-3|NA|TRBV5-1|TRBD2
CASSPPPGLGSDTQYF
TGCGCCAGCAGCCCCCCGCCGGGACTAGGGTCAGATACGCAGTATTTT
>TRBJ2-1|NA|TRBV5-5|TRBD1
CASSLAGTVENEQFF
TGTGCCAGCAGCTTGGCCGGGACAGTGGAGAATGAGCAGTTCTTC
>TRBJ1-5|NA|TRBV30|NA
CAWTGPGRGQPQHF
TGTGCCTGGACTGGACCCGGCCGGGGTCAGCCCCAGCATTTT
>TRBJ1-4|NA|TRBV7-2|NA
CASTHPGATNEKLFF
TGTGCCAGCACCCACCCGGGAGCAACTAATGAAAAACTGTTTTTT